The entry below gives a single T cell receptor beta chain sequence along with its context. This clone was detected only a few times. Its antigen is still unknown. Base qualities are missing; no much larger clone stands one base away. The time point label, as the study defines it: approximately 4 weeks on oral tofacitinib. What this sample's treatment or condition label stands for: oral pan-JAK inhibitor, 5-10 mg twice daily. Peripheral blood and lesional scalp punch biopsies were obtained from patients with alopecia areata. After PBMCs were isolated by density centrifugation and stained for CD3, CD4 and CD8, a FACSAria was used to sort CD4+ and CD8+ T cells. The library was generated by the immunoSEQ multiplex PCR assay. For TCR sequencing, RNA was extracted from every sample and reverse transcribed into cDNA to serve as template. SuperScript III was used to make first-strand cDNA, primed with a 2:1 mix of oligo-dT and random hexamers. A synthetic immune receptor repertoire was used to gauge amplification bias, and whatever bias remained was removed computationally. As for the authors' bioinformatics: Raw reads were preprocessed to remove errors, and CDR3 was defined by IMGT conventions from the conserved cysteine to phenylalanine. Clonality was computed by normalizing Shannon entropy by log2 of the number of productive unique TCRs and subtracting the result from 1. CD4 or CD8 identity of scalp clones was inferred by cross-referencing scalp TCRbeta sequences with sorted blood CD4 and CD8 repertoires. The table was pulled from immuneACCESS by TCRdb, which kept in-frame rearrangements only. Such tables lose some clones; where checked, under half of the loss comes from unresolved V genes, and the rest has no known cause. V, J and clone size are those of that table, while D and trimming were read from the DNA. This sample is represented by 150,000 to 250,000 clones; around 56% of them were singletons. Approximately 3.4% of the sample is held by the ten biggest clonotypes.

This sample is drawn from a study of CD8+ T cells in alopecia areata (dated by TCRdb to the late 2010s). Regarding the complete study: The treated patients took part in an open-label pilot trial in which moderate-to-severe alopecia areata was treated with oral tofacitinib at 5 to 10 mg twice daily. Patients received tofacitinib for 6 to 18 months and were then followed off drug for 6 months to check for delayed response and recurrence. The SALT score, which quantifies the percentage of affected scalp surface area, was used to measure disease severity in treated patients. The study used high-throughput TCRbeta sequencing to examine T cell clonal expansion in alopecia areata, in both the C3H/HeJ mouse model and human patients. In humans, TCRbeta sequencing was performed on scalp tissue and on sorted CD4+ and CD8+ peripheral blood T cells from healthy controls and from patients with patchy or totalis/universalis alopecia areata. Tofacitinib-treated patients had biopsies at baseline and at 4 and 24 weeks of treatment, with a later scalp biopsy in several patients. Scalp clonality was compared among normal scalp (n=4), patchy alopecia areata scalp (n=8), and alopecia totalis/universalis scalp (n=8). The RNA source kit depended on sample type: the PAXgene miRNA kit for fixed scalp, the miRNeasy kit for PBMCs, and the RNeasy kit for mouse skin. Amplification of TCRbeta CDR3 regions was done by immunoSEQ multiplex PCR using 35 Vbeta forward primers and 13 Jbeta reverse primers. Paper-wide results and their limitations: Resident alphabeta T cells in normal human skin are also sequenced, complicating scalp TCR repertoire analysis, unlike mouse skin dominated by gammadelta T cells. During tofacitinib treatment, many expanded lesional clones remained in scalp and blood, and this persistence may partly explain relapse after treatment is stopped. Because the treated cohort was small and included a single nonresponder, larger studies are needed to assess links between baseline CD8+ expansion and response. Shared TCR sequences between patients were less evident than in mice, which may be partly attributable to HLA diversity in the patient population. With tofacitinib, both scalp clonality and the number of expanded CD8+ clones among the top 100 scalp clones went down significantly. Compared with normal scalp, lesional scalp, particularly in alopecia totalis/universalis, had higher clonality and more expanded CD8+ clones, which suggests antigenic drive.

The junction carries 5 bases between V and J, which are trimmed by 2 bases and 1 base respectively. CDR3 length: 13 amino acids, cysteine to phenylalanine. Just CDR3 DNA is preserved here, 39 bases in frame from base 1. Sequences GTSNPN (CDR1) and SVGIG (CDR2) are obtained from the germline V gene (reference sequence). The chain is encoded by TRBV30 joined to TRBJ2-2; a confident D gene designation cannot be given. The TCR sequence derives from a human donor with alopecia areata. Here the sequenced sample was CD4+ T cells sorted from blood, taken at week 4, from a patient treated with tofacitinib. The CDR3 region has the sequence CAWSNRNTGELFF. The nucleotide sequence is TGTGCCTGGAGTAACAGGAACACCGGGGAGCTGTTTTTT.